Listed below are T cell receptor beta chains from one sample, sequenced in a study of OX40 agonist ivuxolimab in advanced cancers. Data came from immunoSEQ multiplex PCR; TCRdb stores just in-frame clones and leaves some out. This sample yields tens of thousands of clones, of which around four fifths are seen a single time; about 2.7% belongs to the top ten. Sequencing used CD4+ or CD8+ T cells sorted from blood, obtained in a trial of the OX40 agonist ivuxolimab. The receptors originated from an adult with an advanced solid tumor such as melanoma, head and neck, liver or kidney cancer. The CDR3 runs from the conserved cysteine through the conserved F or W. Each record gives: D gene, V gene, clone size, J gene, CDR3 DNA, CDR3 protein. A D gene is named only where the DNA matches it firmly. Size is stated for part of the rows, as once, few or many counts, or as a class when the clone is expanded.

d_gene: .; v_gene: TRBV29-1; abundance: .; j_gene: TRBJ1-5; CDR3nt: TGCAGCGTTGAGCCGGGGAAAGGTCAGCCCCAGCATTTT; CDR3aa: CSVEPGKGQPQHF
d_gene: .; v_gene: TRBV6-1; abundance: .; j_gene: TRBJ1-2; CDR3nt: TGTGCCAGCACGGAGGGGGGAGGACCCTATGGCTACACCTTC; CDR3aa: CASTEGGGPYGYTF
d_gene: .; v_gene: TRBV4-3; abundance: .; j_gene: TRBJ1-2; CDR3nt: TGCGCCAGCAGCCAAGCGCGGGGGGGGGATAATGGCTACACCTTC; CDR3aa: CASSQARGGDNGYTF
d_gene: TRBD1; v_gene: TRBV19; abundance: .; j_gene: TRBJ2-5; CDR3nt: TGTGCCAGTAGCAGGCAGACAGGGGGCTTCGAGACCCAGTACTTC; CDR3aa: CASSRQTGGFETQYF
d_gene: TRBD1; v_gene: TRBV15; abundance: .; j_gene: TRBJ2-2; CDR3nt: TGTGCCACCAGCAGATACAGGGGGCAGAACACCGGGGAGCTGTTTTTT; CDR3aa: CATSRYRGQNTGELFF
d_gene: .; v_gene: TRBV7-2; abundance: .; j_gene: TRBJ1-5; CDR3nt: TGTGCCAGCAGCTTTGAGGGTAATCAGCCCCAGCATTTT; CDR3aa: CASSFEGNQPQHF
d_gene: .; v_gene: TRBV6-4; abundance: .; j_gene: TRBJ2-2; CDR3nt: TGTGCCAGCAGTGGCGAAGGACTAACCGGGGAGCTGTTTTTT; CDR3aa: CASSGEGLTGELFF
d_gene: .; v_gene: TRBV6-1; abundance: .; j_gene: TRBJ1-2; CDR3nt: TGTGCCAGCAGTGAAAGCGGAGCGGACTATGGCTACACCTTC; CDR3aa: CASSESGADYGYTF
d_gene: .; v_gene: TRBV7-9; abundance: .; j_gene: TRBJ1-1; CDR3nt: TGTGCCTGCGGTTGGGACACTGAAGCTTTCTTT; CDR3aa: CACGWDTEAFF
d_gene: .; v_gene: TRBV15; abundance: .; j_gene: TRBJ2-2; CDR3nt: TGTGCCACCAGCAGAGAACGGCAAACCGGGGAGCTGTTTTTT; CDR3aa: CATSRERQTGELFF
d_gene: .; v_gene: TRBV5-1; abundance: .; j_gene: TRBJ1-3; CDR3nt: TGCGCCAGCAGCTTGGAAGGAGGGGCTGGAAACACCATATATTTT; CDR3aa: CASSLEGGAGNTIYF
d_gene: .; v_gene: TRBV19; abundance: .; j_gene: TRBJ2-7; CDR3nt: TGTGCCAGTTCCAAATCGGGCCTCCTTATATTCTACGAGCAGTACTTC; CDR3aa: CASSKSGLLIFYEQYF
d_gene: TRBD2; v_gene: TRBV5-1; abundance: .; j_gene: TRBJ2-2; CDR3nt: TGCGCCAGCAGCTTGGGCCTAGCGGGCACCGGGGAGCTGTTTTTT; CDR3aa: CASSLGLAGTGELFF
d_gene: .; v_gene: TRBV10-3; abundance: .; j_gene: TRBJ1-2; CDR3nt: TGTGCCATCAGTCGAAATTGGCAGAGTCTCCGGTTCAATTTGGGCTACACCTTC; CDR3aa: CAISRNWQSLRFNLGYTF
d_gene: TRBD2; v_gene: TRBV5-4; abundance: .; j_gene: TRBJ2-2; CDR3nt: TGTGCCAGCAGCCTCCGGGGGGGGCGTTCGGACGGGGAGCTGTTTTTT; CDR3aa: CASSLRGGRSDGELFF
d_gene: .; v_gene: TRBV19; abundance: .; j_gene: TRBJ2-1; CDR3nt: TGTGCCAGTAGTATCCAGCTAACAACCTACAATGAGCAGTTCTTC; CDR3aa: CASSIQLTTYNEQFF
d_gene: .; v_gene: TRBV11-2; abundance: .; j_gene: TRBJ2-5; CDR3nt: TGTGCCAGCAGCTTAGGCGGGACCCAGTACTTC; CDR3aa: CASSLGGTQYF
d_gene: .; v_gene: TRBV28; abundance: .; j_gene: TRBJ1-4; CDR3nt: TGTGCCAGCACCCAGGGGCGGGTTAATGAAAAACTGTTTTTT; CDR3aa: CASTQGRVNEKLFF
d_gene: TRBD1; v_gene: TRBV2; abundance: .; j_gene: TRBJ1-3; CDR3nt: TGTGCCAGCAGTGAGCGAACCGGGACAGGGCATGAGGGCTCTGGAAACACCATATATTTT; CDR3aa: CASSERTGTGHEGSGNTIYF
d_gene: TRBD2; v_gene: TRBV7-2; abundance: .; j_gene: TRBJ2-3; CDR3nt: TGTGCCAGCACCAAAACGCCGGGACTACATACGCAGTATTTT; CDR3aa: CASTKTPGLHTQYF
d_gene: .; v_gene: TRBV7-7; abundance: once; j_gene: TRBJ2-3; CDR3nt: TGTGCCAGCAGCGAGGACCTGGGAGCTGCGCAGTATTTT; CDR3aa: CASSEDLGAAQYF
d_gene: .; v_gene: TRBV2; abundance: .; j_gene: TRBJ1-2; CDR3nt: TGTGCCAGCAGTGAAGCGCTGTTAATCGGTGGCTACACCTTC; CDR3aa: CASSEALLIGGYTF
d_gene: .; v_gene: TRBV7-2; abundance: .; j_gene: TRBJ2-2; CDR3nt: TGTGCCAGCAGCCTAGTGGGGGGCAGGGCCACCGGGGAGCTGTTTTTT; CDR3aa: CASSLVGGRATGELFF
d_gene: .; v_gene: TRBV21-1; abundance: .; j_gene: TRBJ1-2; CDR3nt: TGTGCCAGCACCCGCGGCGGAATGGGATATGGCTACACCTTC; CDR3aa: CASTRGGMGYGYTF
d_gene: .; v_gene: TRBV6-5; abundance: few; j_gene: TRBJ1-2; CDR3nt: TGTGCCAGCAGTTGGGGAGGGGGTGAATCCTATGGCTACACCTTC; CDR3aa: CASSWGGGESYGYTF
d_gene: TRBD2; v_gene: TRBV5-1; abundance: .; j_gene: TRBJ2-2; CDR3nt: TGCGCCAGCAGTGCTAGCGGGGGGGCCAGGAACACCGGGGAGCTGTTTTTT; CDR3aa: CASSASGGARNTGELFF
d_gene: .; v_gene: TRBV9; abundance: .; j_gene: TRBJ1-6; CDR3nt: TGTGCCAGCAGCGTAAGGGACGAGTCACCCCTCCACTTT; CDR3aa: CASSVRDESPLHF
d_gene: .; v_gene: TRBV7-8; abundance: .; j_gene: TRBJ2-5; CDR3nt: TGTGCCAGCAGCTTAGCCGAGACCCAGTACTTC; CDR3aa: CASSLAETQYF
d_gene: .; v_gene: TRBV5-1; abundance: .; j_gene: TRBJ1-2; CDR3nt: TGCGCCAGCAGCCAAGGGTCGGTGAACTATGGCTACACCTTC; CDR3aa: CASSQGSVNYGYTF
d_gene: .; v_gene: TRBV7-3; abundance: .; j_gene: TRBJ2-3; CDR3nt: TGTGCCAGCAGCTTAGGTATGGGACGACATACGCAGTATTTT; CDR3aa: CASSLGMGRHTQYF
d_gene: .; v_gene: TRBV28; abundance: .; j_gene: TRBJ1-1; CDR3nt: TGTGCCAGCAGTGCCTACAGTTACAACACTGAAGCTTTCTTT; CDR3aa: CASSAYSYNTEAFF
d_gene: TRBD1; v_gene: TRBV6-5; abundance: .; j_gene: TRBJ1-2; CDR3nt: TGTGCCAGCAGCAAAGGACAGGCCGGCTACACCTTC; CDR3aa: CASSKGQAGYTF
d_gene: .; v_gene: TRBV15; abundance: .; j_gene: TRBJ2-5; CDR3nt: TGTGCCACCAGCAGAGCCCCTTGGCAGGGAATCCCCGAGACCCAGTACTTC; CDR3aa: CATSRAPWQGIPETQYF
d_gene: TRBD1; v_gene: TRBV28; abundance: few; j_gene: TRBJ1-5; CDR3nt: TGTGCCAGCAGTAATTTATGGACAGGGGGAATGGGGCAGCCCCAGCATTTT; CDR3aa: CASSNLWTGGMGQPQHF
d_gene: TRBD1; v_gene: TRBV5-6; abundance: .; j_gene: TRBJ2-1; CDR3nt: TGTGCCAGCAGCTCAACTACCGGGACAGGGGTCAATGAGCAGTTCTTC; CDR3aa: CASSSTTGTGVNEQFF
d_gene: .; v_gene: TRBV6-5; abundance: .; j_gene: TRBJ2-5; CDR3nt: TGTGCCAGCAGTTACTCGGATTCAAAACAAGAGACCCAGTACTTC; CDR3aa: CASSYSDSKQETQYF
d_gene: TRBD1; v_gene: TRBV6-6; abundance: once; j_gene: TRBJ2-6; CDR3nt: TGTGCCACTGGACAGGGATCTGGGGCCAACGTCCTGACTTTC; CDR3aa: CATGQGSGANVLTF
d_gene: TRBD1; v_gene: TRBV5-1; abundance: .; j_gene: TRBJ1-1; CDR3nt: TGCGCCAGCGGGACAGAAAGATCGAACACTGAAGCTTTCTTT; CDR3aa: CASGTERSNTEAFF
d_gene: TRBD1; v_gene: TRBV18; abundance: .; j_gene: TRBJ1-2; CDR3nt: TGTGCCAGCTCACGGGAGACAGGGAACTATGGCTACACCTTC; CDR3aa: CASSRETGNYGYTF
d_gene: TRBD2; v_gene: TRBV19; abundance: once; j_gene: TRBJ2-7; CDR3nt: TGTGCCAGTAGTGCAGGGAGGGGCTACGAGCAGTACTTC; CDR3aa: CASSAGRGYEQYF
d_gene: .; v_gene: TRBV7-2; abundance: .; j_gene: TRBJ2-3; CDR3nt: TGTGCCAGCAGCGCGTACACAGATACGCAGTATTTT; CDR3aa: CASSAYTDTQYF
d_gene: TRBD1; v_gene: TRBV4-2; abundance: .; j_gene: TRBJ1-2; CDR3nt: TGTGCCAGCAGCCAAAGGGACAGGGGGCATAATGGCTACACCTTC; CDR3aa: CASSQRDRGHNGYTF
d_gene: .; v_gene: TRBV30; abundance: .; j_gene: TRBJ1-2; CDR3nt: TGTGCCTGGAGTAGAAAAATCAGGACCTGGAGCAACTATGGCTACACCTTC; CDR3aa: CAWSRKIRTWSNYGYTF
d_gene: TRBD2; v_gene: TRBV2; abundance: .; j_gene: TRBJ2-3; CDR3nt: TGTGCCAGCAGATACGCGGGGGGCGGTACAGATACGCAGTATTTT; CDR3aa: CASRYAGGGTDTQYF